This is a list of T cell receptor beta chains from one sample in a study of T cell responses to AZD1222 COVID-19 vaccine. The protocol was immunoSEQ multiplex PCR, while the TCRdb copy is restricted to in-frame clones and leaves out a portion. The sample has approximately 150,000 clones, approximately 89% seen once. The starting material was peripheral blood, obtained 28 days after the second AZD1222 dose. Receptors originate from an adult who received the AZD1222 COVID-19 vaccine. Each CDR3 is given with its conserved first and last residue. The D gene is left open where the match is weak. Size tells how often a clone was seen (once, few, many) or the class of an expanded clone, and some rows leave it out.

CDR3 DNA | CDR3 protein | clone size | CDR3 length | J gene | D gene | V gene
TGTGCCACCGGGGGGGATAGTTCACCCCTCCACTTT | CATGGDSSPLHF | . | 12 | TRBJ1-6 | . | TRBV2
TGCAGCGTTGGTATCAGGGCAACTAATGAAAAACTGTTTTTT | CSVGIRATNEKLFF | . | 14 | TRBJ1-4 | . | TRBV29-1
TGTGCCAGCAGTCTAACAGGGGGCTACGAGCAGTACTTC | CASSLTGGYEQYF | once | 13 | TRBJ2-7 | TRBD1 | TRBV9
TGTGGCATGAGGGTAACTAGTCTCCTCGGCTCCGGGGAGCTGTTTTTT | CGMRVTSLLGSGELFF | . | 16 | TRBJ2-2 | . | TRBV21-1
TGTGCCTGGAGGAGGGGGGGCGCAGATACGCAGTATTTT | CAWRRGGADTQYF | . | 13 | TRBJ2-3 | . | TRBV30
TGCGCCAGCAGCTTGTCAGTAGCGGGAGCGGCAGATACGCAGTATTTT | CASSLSVAGAADTQYF | . | 16 | TRBJ2-3 | TRBD2 | TRBV5-1
TGCGCCAGCAGCTTGATATCCGGGGATGAAAAACTGTTTTTT | CASSLISGDEKLFF | . | 14 | TRBJ1-4 | . | TRBV5-1
TGTGCCAGCAGACCGGACGGAACTAATGAGCAGTTCTTC | CASRPDGTNEQFF | . | 13 | TRBJ2-1 | . | TRBV6-5
TGTGCCAGCAGCCCAGGGACTGTCGGCAACGTCCTGACTTTC | CASSPGTVGNVLTF | . | 14 | TRBJ2-6 | . | TRBV5-4
TGTGCCAGCAGTTCAGGGTCCCGCAATCAGCCCCAGCATTTT | CASSSGSRNQPQHF | . | 14 | TRBJ1-5 | . | TRBV6-5
TGTGCCAGTACCACGGACAGGGGGCACAATCAGCCCCAGCATTTT | CASTTDRGHNQPQHF | . | 15 | TRBJ1-5 | TRBD1 | TRBV19
TGCGCCAGCAGCCAAGTATGGCAGGAAGTCTATGGCTACACCTTC | CASSQVWQEVYGYTF | . | 15 | TRBJ1-2 | . | TRBV4-1
TGTGCTAGTGGTCCTCTCGATCGTAATGAGCAGTTCTTC | CASGPLDRNEQFF | . | 13 | TRBJ2-1 | . | TRBV12-5
TGTGCCAGCAGCCCGGGACAGGGAGGGGACACTGAAGCTTTCTTT | CASSPGQGGDTEAFF | . | 15 | TRBJ1-1 | TRBD1 | TRBV2
TGTGCCAGTAGTATATGGGGAGCAGGGGTGGGCGAGCAGTACTTC | CASSIWGAGVGEQYF | . | 15 | TRBJ2-7 | . | TRBV19
TGCGCCAGCAGGGAGGGGACGCTTAATGAAAAACTGTTTTTT | CASREGTLNEKLFF | . | 14 | TRBJ1-4 | . | TRBV10-2
TGTGCCAGCAGCCGCTCGACAGGGACTGAAGCTTTCTTT | CASSRSTGTEAFF | . | 13 | TRBJ1-1 | TRBD1 | TRBV3-1/TRBV3-2
TGTGCCAGCAGCCAATTGACAGGGGAGAATGGCTACACCTTC | CASSQLTGENGYTF | . | 14 | TRBJ1-2 | TRBD1 | TRBV3-1/TRBV3-2
TGTGCCAGCAGTCCGGATCCTACACCTCAATACGAGCAGTACTTC | CASSPDPTPQYEQYF | . | 15 | TRBJ2-7 | . | TRBV28
TGTGCCAGCAGTTTATTTCTGGGGGACAGCCAGAACACTGAAGCTTTCTTT | CASSLFLGDSQNTEAFF | . | 17 | TRBJ1-1 | TRBD1 | TRBV28
TGTGCCAGCAGAATGGACAGCCTGTTTGGCACTGAAGCTTTCTTT | CASRMDSLFGTEAFF | . | 15 | TRBJ1-1 | . | TRBV28
TGTGCCAGCAGTTACTCGAACGCTGGTCACTCTGAAGCTTTCTTT | CASSYSNAGHSEAFF | . | 15 | TRBJ1-1 | . | TRBV6-5
TGTGCCAGCAGTGGAGCAGGGAAGGTTGAAGCTTTCTTT | CASSGAGKVEAFF | few | 13 | TRBJ1-1 | . | TRBV2
TGTGCAAGTCGCTTACCCCAGGGGAACACTGAAGCTTTCTTT | CASRLPQGNTEAFF | . | 14 | TRBJ1-1 | . | TRBV12-2
TGTGCCAGCAGCGTAGGCACCGGCACTGAAGCTTTCTTT | CASSVGTGTEAFF | . | 13 | TRBJ1-1 | . | TRBV9
TGTGCCAGCAGGTTGGGAAGAGACTATGGCTACACCTTC | CASRLGRDYGYTF | few | 13 | TRBJ1-2 | . | TRBV28
TGCGCCAGCAGCCCCACCCAAGCGGTGATTAATGAGCAGTTCTTC | CASSPTQAVINEQFF | few | 15 | TRBJ2-1 | . | TRBV5-1
TGTGCCAGCAGCTTCACAGGGAACACTGAAGCTTTCTTT | CASSFTGNTEAFF | once | 13 | TRBJ1-1 | . | TRBV5-5
TGTGCCAGCAGGCTCCCGGGACAGGGTGCTGGCTACACCTTC | CASRLPGQGAGYTF | . | 14 | TRBJ1-2 | TRBD1 | TRBV6-5
TGTGCCAGTAGCGCGGCGGGTTTATTAAAGACCCAGTACTTC | CASSAAGLLKTQYF | . | 14 | TRBJ2-5 | . | TRBV7-2
TGTGCCAGCAGTTACTCGATAGCTGGGGTTGGAAACACCATATATTTT | CASSYSIAGVGNTIYF | . | 16 | TRBJ1-3 | . | TRBV6-5
TGTGCCAGCAGGGAGCGACAGGGGGCGGATGGAAACACCATATATTTT | CASRERQGADGNTIYF | . | 16 | TRBJ1-3 | TRBD1 | TRBV2
TGTGCCAGCAGTTACCCAGGGGTGGGCACTGAAGCTTTCTTT | CASSYPGVGTEAFF | . | 14 | TRBJ1-1 | . | TRBV6-2/TRBV6-3
TGCGCCAGCGCCCTTGAGGACTTGTCCTCCTACGAGCAGTACTTC | CASALEDLSSYEQYF | . | 15 | TRBJ2-7 | . | TRBV10-2
TGTGCCAGCAGTTTGAGCAGGGGACCCCACTACGAGCAGTACTTC | CASSLSRGPHYEQYF | . | 15 | TRBJ2-7 | . | TRBV28
TGTGCCAGCAGCTTAGCCCCTGAAAATGAGCAGTTCTTC | CASSLAPENEQFF | . | 13 | TRBJ2-1 | . | TRBV7-2
TGTGCCAGCAGCCCGACAGGGGACCTCCTGGAAGCTTTCTTT | CASSPTGDLLEAFF | . | 14 | TRBJ1-1 | TRBD1 | TRBV5-6
TGCGCCAGCAGCCAAGTAACGGGATTCACTGAAGCTTTCTTT | CASSQVTGFTEAFF | . | 14 | TRBJ1-1 | . | TRBV4-1
TGTGCCAGCAGTGAGGTAGCGGGGAGCTCTGGGGCCAACGTCCTGACTTTC | CASSEVAGSSGANVLTF | . | 17 | TRBJ2-6 | TRBD2 | TRBV2
TGTGCCAGCAGCCAATCACAGGCCCGCGGAAACACCATATATTTT | CASSQSQARGNTIYF | . | 15 | TRBJ1-3 | . | TRBV3-1/TRBV3-2
TGTGCCAGCAGCTTCCAGGGGGACTATGGCTACACCTTC | CASSFQGDYGYTF | . | 13 | TRBJ1-2 | TRBD1 | TRBV7-2